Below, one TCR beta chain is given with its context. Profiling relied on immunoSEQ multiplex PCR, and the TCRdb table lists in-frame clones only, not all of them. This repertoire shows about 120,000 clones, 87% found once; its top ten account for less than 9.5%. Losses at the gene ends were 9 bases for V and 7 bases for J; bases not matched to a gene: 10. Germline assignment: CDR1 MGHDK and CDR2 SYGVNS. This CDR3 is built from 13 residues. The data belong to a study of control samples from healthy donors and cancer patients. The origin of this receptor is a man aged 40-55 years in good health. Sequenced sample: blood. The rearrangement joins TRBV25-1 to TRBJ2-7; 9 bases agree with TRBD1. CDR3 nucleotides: TGTGCCAGTAGCGCACAGGGGGCGGGGGAGCAGTACTTC. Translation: CASSAQGAGEQYF.